This TCR beta chain stems from a study of human thymus T cells. Findings and caveats of the study: In thymic and blood repertoires alike, V and J usage looked biased.

The CDR3 contains 15 residues. Trimming took 1 base from V and 1 from J, leaving 10 bases between them. Germline V gene lookup returns CDR1 MNHNY and CDR2 SVGAGI (reference sequence). A 0.5-1 mL peripheral blood aliquot was taken intraoperatively from four of eight donors. With regard to this clone: Antigen specificity is unknown.

Data came from immunoSEQ multiplex PCR; TCRdb stores just in-frame clones and leaves some out. The sample includes 35,000 to 45,000 clones, around 94% of them seen just once. The receptor was isolated from a boy under two years old with a congenital heart defect but otherwise immunologically healthy. The sample taken for sequencing was blood. The chain combines TRBV6-6 with TRBJ1-1; D is undetermined. The CDR3, as DNA: TGTGCCAGCAGTTACTACCGGGTAAGGAACACTGAAGCTTTCTTT. Translating it yields CASSYYRVRNTEAFF.